This entry lists 2 T cell receptor beta chains sequenced from one sample in a study of cytomegalovirus exposure and HLA in healthy donors. Researchers ran the PCR with 60 Vbeta and 13 Jbeta primers. Data came from immunoSEQ multiplex PCR; TCRdb stores just in-frame clones and leaves some out. The table lists fewer than 250,000 clones, roughly 80% of them singletons. Sequenced sample: PBMCs. The receptors derive from a male donor in good health and CMV-seronegative.

This clone was seen a few times. V usage is TRBV9 and J usage is TRBJ2-7; D is perhaps TRBD2 (6 bases). CDR3 length: 14 amino acids. The ends were cut back, 4 bases at V and 2 bases at J, with 13 bases in the middle. Germline V gives CDR1 SGDLS, CDR2 YYNGEE. CDR3 coding DNA: TGTGCCAGCAGCTCCGGGACTTTACCCTACGAGCAGTACTTC. It specifies CASSSGTLPYEQYF.

In DNA form, the CDR3 reads TGTGCCAGCAACGGTGTTAGTGTGGATCAGCCCCAGCATTTT. Translated, it gives CASNGVSVDQPQHF. The chain carries TRBV6-1 and TRBJ1-5; D is undetermined. With 7 bases removed from V and 5 bases from J, the gap between germline ends came to 15 bases. CDR3 size: 14 residues. Germline CDR1 and CDR2: MNHNS and SASEGT.